These 10 T cell receptor beta chains originate from one sample sequenced in a study of blood T cells in healthy people across ages. It was with a sample-barcoded 5' primer and a J-beta primer mix that a second PCR of roughly 7 to 12 cycles was run. Each CDR3 protein gets one entry after TCRdb re-called the 5' RACE reads with MiXCR. The sample carries 1.5 million to 2 million distinct CDR3 sequences, about two fifths recorded once. Input material: blood. The receptors here all came from a human donor in good health.

This clonotype was seen just once. This chain links TRBV24-1 with TRBJ2-5; 10 nucleotides agree with TRBD1. There are 15 residues in the CDR3. The V and J ends lost 4 bases and 0 bases, in that order; junction bases with no gene match: 1. CDR1 KGHDR and CDR2 SFDVKD come from the germline V gene. CDR3 loop: CATSDGQGDQETQYF. The CDR3 nucleotides are TGTGCCACCAGTGACGGACAGGGGGACCAAGAGACCCAGTACTTC.

The chain joins TRBV7-6 to TRBJ2-3; 9 nucleotides align to TRBD2. Looked up from germline, CDR1 is SGHVS and CDR2 is FNYEAQ. The CDR3 runs to 15 residues. Losses at the gene ends were 7 bases for V and 2 bases for J; bases not matched to a gene: 7. CDR3: CASTATSGNTDTQYF. CDR3 in DNA: TGTGCCAGCACCGCGACTAGCGGTAACACAGATACGCAGTATTTT.

The rearrangement joins TRBV3-1 to TRBJ1-4; D gene uncertain. With 3 bases removed from V and 0 bases from J, the gap between germline ends came to 14 bases. This CDR3 has 17 amino acids. Germline-derived CDR1 and CDR2 are LGHDT and YNNKEL (reference sequence). The DNA for the CDR3 is TGTGCCAGCAGCCAGAGACGACAACTTGCAACTAATGAAAAACTGTTTTTT. This gives the protein CASSQRRQLATNEKLFF.

The chain couples TRBV6-4 to TRBJ2-4; a weak D match, TRBD1 (5 bases). The DNA end is more similar to TRBJ2-7, so the J call may be wrong. Germline assignment: CDR1 MRHNA and CDR2 SNTAGT. The CDR3 runs 12 residues. The CDR3 DNA sequence: TGTGCCAGCACACCTAGGGGTGACGAGCAGTACTTC. Translating gives CASTPRGDEQYF.

V usage is TRBV6-6 and J usage is TRBJ2-1, with 10 bases matching TRBD2. The germline CDR1 and CDR2 sequences are MNHNY and SVGAGI (reference sequence). After removal of 11 bases from V and 9 bases from J, the junction contained 10 bases not matched to a gene. The CDR3 is made up of 13 amino acids. The CDR3 loop is CAGLDSGGREQFF. In nucleotides, the CDR3 is TGTGCCGGCCTGGATAGCGGGGGGCGTGAGCAGTTCTTC.

Only a few counts were recorded for this clonotype. The chain combines TRBV20-1 with TRBJ1-2; maybe TRBD1 (5 bases). CDR3 length: 13 residues. V lost 3 bases and J 5 bases, leaving 13 bases between the germline ends. The V gene's germline CDR1 is DFQATT and CDR2 SNEGSKA (reference sequence). CDR3 coding DNA: TGCAGTGCTAGGGTTCTCACAGGTTATGGCTACACCTTC. Translating gives CSARVLTGYGYTF.

The chain carries TRBV20-1 and TRBJ2-5; 8 bases match TRBD2. Germline CDR1 is DFQATT and CDR2 is SNEGSKA (reference sequence). This CDR3 is built from 17 residues. J was trimmed by 2 bases and V by 4 bases; bases with no gene match: 15. CDR3 residues: CSAKALDGGGIQETQYF. The CDR3 DNA follows: TGCAGTGCTAAGGCCCTAGATGGCGGGGGGATTCAAGAGACCCAGTACTTC.

The genes are TRBV4-1 and TRBJ1-2; the D gene is possibly TRBD1 (5 bases). Trimming removed 1 base at V and 6 bases at J, with 18 bases between. The CDR3 is 16 residues long. Germline loops: CDR1 MGHRA, CDR2 YSYEKL. CDR3 DNA sequence: TGCGCCAGCAGCCAAGGACAGTCTCCAGATGGGGATGGCTACACCTTC. Protein: CASSQGQSPDGDGYTF.

This chain uses TRBV5-1 with TRBJ2-7, with a possible D match to TRBD2 (7 bases). V lost 5 bases and J lost 1, with 19 bases in between. CDR1 is SGHRS and CDR2 is YFSETQ in the germline V gene. The CDR3 sequence is 16 residues long. The CDR3 DNA is TGCGCCAGCAGATTTGGGGGGGGCGCCAGGTCCTACGAGCAGTACTTC. The encoded protein is CASRFGGGARSYEQYF.

For the CDR3, the DNA is TGCGCCAGCCTAAAACAGGGGCACACAGATACGCAGTATTTT. Its protein product is CASLKQGHTDTQYF. V gene TRBV5-1 combines with J gene TRBJ2-3, with 7 bases lining up with TRBD1. V dropped 7 bases and J dropped 2; count of bases not matched to a gene: 7. CDR1 and CDR2 (germline): SGHRS, YFSETQ. This CDR3 has 14 amino acids.